These 18 T cell receptor beta chains came from one sample sequenced in a study of blood T cells in healthy people across ages (dated by TCRdb to about 2015). The library was generated by 5' RACE. The instrument was an Illumina HiSeq 2500. The second PCR ran for about 7 to 11 cycles and used a J-beta primer mix along with a sample-barcoded 5' primer. TCRdb took the public reads, trimmed them with fastp at Q25, ran MiXCR for clone calling and kept in-frame beta chains. For every CDR3 protein sequence, its rows merge into one entry that carries the most common genes and DNA. The sample table holds 710,000 or so distinct CDR3 sequences, of which 20% to 25% were seen once. Jointly, the top ten make up roughly 22% of the sample. Sample: blood. These receptors all come from a man between 65 and 85 years old in good health.

The count of this clonotype is one. The V and J genes are TRBV29-1 and TRBJ2-3, with 8 bases fitting TRBD2. Germline-derived CDR1 and CDR2 are SQVTM and ANQGSEA. Unmatched junction bases numbered 9, after V lost 0 bases and J lost 4 bases. There are 16 residues in the CDR3. The CDR3 here is CSVEDRAGGHPDTQYF. Here the CDR3 DNA reads TGCAGCGTTGAAGATCGGGCGGGAGGCCATCCAGATACGCAGTATTTT.

This chain links TRBV13 with TRBJ1-2; no clear D. V was clipped by 3 bases and J by 2 bases, with 7 bases between them. Germline CDR1 and CDR2: PRHDT and FYEKMQ (reference sequence). CDR3 length: 13 amino acids. The DNA for the CDR3 is TGTGCCAGCAGCTTGAGGCGAAACTATGGCTACACCTTC. Translating gives CASSLRRNYGYTF.

In this sample, this clonotype turned up a few times. The V gene is TRBV5-1, the J gene TRBJ2-1; D call uncertain. Trimming left V 2 bases short and J 2 bases short, with 11 bases between. CDR1 is SGHRS, CDR2 YFSETQ, per germline. The CDR3 is 15 amino acids. The DNA of the CDR3 is TGCGCCAGCAGCTTCACCGAGGTCACCTACAATGAGCAGTTCTTC. This sequence encodes CASSFTEVTYNEQFF.

This clonotype was seen only a few times. The rearrangement joins TRBV3-1 to TRBJ1-5; D is uncertain. V dropped 1 base and J dropped 5 bases, with 6 bases sitting between them. Germline V gene sequence: CDR1 LGHDT, CDR2 YNNKEL (reference sequence). The CDR3 has 13 residues. CDR3 sequence reads: CASSQVRDQPQHF. The CDR3 nucleotides are TGTGCCAGCAGCCAAGTAAGGGATCAGCCCCAGCATTTT.

In its sample, this clonotype was seen a few times. The chain couples TRBV6-5 to TRBJ1-5, with a tentative D call TRBD1 (5 bases). The CDR3 has 13 residues. Looked up from germline, CDR1 is MNHEY and CDR2 is SVGAGI. Trimming left V 7 bases short and J 1 base short, with 8 bases between. The CDR3 sequence: CASTQGSNQPQHF. The CDR3 DNA sequence: TGTGCCAGCACCCAGGGCAGCAATCAGCCCCAGCATTTT.

This clonotype occurred a few times. The chain joins TRBV12-3 or TRBV12-4 to TRBJ2-3; D possibly uses TRBD1 or TRBD2 (7 bases each). CDR3 length equals 16 residues. V was shortened by 5 bases and J by 2 bases, with 17 bases between the two germline ends. The CDR3 region has the DNA TGTGCCAGCAGTCCGTCAGGGGGGGGCTTCACAGATACGCAGTATTTT. Translated: CASSPSGGGFTDTQYF.

This chain connects TRBV3-1 to TRBJ2-1; TRBD1 aligns across 7 bases. V was pared by 3 bases and J by 3 bases, with 5 bases of the junction left unmatched. This CDR3 is built from 15 residues. Looked up from germline, CDR1 is LGHDT and CDR2 is YNNKEL (reference sequence). The CDR3 here is CASSHLRDSYNEQFF. The CDR3 region has the DNA TGTGCCAGCAGCCACCTCCGGGACAGCTACAATGAGCAGTTCTTC.

The genes are TRBV3-1 and TRBJ1-2; D call uncertain. CDR1 is LGHDT, CDR2 YNNKEL, per germline (reference sequence). V was trimmed by 0 bases and J by 1 base, leaving 15 bases between them. The CDR3 covers 17 residues. This CDR3 is CASSQDSPGQSNYGYTF. CDR3 DNA sequence: TGTGCCAGCAGCCAAGATAGCCCCGGGCAGAGTAACTATGGCTACACCTTC.

This chain joins TRBV7-9 and TRBJ1-2, with D unclear. Germline assignment: CDR1 SEHNR and CDR2 FQNEAQ (reference sequence). Trimming removed 2 bases from V and 8 bases from J, with 12 bases in between. The CDR3 has 13 amino acids. The CDR3 DNA follows: TGTGCCAGCAGCTTAAGGGATGCAAGCGGCTACACCTTC. Its translation: CASSLRDASGYTF.

This clonotype was counted only a few times. V is TRBV20-1 and J is TRBJ1-3; D is undetermined. The CDR3 length is 12 residues. V was trimmed by 6 bases and J by 3 bases, leaving 9 bases between them. CDR1 DFQATT and CDR2 SNEGSKA come from the germline V gene (reference sequence). The CDR3 coding sequence is TGCAGTGCCAGGTTAGGTGGAAACACCATATATTTT. Translation gives CSARLGGNTIYF.

This clonotype appeared a few times. The chain recombines TRBV7-8 with TRBJ1-2; 8 nucleotides match TRBD1. Unmatched junction bases numbered 11, after V lost 4 bases and J lost 7 bases. Germline loops: CDR1 SGHVS, CDR2 FQNEAQ. This CDR3 is 15 amino acids long. CDR3 amino acids: CASSSTWTGPTGYTF. The CDR3 coding sequence is TGTGCCAGCAGCTCAACTTGGACAGGGCCGACTGGCTACACCTTC.

This clonotype was seen a few times. The chain is built from TRBV20-1 and TRBJ2-5; D tentatively fits TRBD1 or TRBD2 (5 bases each). CDR1 and CDR2 from the germline V gene are DFQATT and SNEGSKA (reference sequence). The CDR3 covers 15 residues. Trimming removed 2 bases from V and 9 bases from J, with 22 bases in between. In nucleotides, the CDR3 is TGCAGTGCTAGACCATCCGGGACCTCACTGATGGCCCAGTACTTC. Amino acid sequence: CSARPSGTSLMAQYF.

CDR3 loop: CASNRDRGSGELFF. CDR3 sequence (DNA): TGTGCCAGCAACCGGGACAGGGGTTCCGGGGAGCTGTTTTTT. The J gene is TRBJ2-2, the V gene TRBV6-5; 10 nucleotides match TRBD1. CDR1 is MNHEY and CDR2 is SVGAGI in the germline V gene. With V trimmed by 7 bases and J by 6 bases, 5 bases remained unmatched. The CDR3 runs to 14 residues.

The chain recombines TRBV27 with TRBJ2-1; 12 bases align to TRBD2. CDR3 length: 17 amino acids. Per germline, CDR1 MNHEY and CDR2 SMNVEV (reference sequence). Trimming cost V 5 bases and J 4 bases; bases outside gene matches: 9. Written as DNA, the CDR3 is TGTGCCAGCAGTCCCCCTACGACTAGCGGGAGTTACAATGAGCAGTTCTTC. It encodes CASSPPTTSGSYNEQFF.

The sample holds many counts of this clonotype. V and J are TRBV29-1 and TRBJ1-2, with D maybe TRBD1 (6 bases). Germline V lookup: CDR1 SQVTM, CDR2 ANQGSEA. The CDR3 consists of 12 residues. Trimming took off 5 bases at V and 6 bases at J, with 13 bases between the two ends. The CDR3 sequence is CSVLRQADGYTF. CDR3 nucleotides: TGCAGCGTTCTTCGACAGGCGGATGGCTACACCTTC.

This clonotype was seen many times. The chain is built from TRBV24-1 and TRBJ1-4; D not resolved. Germline V gene lookup returns CDR1 KGHDR and CDR2 SFDVKD. Trimming took off 2 bases at V and 4 bases at J, with 7 bases between the two ends. The length of the CDR3 is 14 residues. The CDR3 DNA reads as TGTGCCACCAGTGATTCCGGGTTTAATGAAAAACTGTTTTTT. Translated, it gives CATSDSGFNEKLFF.

This clonotype has more than one count but fewer than ten. The chain employs TRBV5-1 and TRBJ1-5; a weak D match, TRBD1 (5 bases). Germline CDR1 reads SGHRS; CDR2 reads YFSETQ. CDR3 length: 15 amino acids. V lost 4 bases and J lost 0, with 11 bases in between. The CDR3 nucleotides read TGCGCCAGCAGCGAAGGGGTCTATAGCAATCAGCCCCAGCATTTT. The encoded protein is CASSEGVYSNQPQHF.

V usage is TRBV20-1 and J usage is TRBJ2-1, with a possible D match to TRBD2 (6 bases). Germline assignment: CDR1 DFQATT and CDR2 SNEGSKA (reference sequence). Trimming took off 6 bases at V and 0 bases at J, with 15 bases between the two ends. The CDR3 loop spans 15 amino acids. The CDR3 nucleotides read TGCAGTGCGGGGACTCAAACGAGCTCCTACAATGAGCAGTTCTTC. Encoded protein: CSAGTQTSSYNEQFF.